This T cell receptor (beta chain) was profiled in a study of cytomegalovirus exposure and HLA in healthy donors. Study background: The platform used for the roughly 120 validation repertoires matched that of the roughly 700 first-cohort repertoires, a later analysis reported.

V lost 0 bases and J 1 base, leaving 6 bases between the germline ends. This CDR3 contains 14 residues. From germline, CDR1 is MNHEY and CDR2 SMNVEV (reference sequence). General study points: Most TCR sequences were uncommon, yet certain public TCRs appeared in many donors.

Turning to this clone: The target antigen is unknown.

Assay: immunoSEQ multiplex PCR; the TCRdb copy retains only in-frame clones and omits some. This table has tens of thousands of clones, roughly 97% appearing once. This sequence originates from a man aged 18 to 29 in good health and CMV-seronegative. Sequencing was performed on PBMCs. The rearrangement links TRBV27 to TRBJ1-1; no clear D. CDR3 protein: CASSLSRQNTEAFF. The CDR3 coding sequence is TGTGCCAGCAGTTTATCGCGACAGAACACTGAAGCTTTCTTT.